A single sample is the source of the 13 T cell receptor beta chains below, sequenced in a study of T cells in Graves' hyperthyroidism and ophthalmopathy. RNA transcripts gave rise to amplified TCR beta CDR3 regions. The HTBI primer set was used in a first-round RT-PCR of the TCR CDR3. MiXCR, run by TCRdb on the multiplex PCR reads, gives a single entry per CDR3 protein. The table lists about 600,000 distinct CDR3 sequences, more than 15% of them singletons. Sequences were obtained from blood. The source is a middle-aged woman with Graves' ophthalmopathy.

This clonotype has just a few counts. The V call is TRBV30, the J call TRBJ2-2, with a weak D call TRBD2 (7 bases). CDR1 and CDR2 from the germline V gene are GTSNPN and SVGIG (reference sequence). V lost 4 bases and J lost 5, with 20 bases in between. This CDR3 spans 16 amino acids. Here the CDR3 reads CAWITPGRGRTGELFF. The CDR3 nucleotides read TGTGCCTGGATAACCCCAGGGCGGGGGCGTACCGGGGAGCTGTTTTTT.

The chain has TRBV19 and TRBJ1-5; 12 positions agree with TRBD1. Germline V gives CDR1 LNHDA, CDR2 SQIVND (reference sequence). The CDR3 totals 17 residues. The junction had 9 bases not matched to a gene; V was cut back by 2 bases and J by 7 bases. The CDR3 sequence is CASSIRTGTGGRQPQHF. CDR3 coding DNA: TGTGCCAGTAGTATAAGGACCGGGACAGGGGGCAGGCAGCCCCAGCATTTT.

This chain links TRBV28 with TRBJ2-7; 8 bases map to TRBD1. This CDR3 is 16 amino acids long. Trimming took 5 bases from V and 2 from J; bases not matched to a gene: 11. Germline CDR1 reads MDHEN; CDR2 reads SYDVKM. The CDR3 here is CASSRTGYYPPYEQYF. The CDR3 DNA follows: TGTGCCAGCAGTCGGACAGGGTACTACCCCCCCTACGAGCAGTACTTC.

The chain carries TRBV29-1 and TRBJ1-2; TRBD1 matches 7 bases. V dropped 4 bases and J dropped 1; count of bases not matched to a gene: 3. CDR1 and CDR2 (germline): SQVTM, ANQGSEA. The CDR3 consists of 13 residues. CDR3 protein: CSVGQGGNYGYTF. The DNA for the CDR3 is TGCAGCGTTGGCCAGGGGGGTAACTATGGCTACACCTTC.

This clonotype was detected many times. This chain's CDR3 is CASSLPGGRKETQYF. The CDR3 DNA sequence: TGTGCCAGCAGCTTACCCGGGGGTAGGAAGGAGACCCAGTACTTC. V is TRBV5-4 and J is TRBJ2-5; TRBD2 is a possible D gene (6 bases). The CDR3 runs 15 residues. Trimming removed 2 bases at V and 5 bases at J, with 16 bases between. Germline-derived CDR1 and CDR2 are SGHNT and YYREEE (reference sequence).

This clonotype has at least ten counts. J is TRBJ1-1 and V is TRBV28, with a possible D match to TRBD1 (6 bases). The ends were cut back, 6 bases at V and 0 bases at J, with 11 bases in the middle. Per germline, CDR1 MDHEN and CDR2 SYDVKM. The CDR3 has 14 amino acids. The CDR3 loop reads CASRVDRVNTEAFF. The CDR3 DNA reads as TGTGCCAGCAGGGTGGACAGAGTGAACACTGAAGCTTTCTTT.

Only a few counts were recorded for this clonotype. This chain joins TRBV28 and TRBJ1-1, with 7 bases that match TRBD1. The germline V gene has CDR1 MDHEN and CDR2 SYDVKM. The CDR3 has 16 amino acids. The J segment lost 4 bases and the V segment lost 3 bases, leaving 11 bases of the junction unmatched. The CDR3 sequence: CASSLDRRPGGTEAFF. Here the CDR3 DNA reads TGTGCCAGCAGTTTGGACAGGCGACCGGGGGGCACTGAAGCTTTCTTT.

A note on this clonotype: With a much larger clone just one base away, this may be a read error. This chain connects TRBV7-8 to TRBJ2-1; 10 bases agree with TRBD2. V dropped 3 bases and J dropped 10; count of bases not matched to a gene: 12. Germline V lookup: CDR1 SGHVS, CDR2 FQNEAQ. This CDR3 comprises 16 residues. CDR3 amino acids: CASSLQRLAGDREQFF. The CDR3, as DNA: TGTGCCAGCAGCTTGCAGCGGCTAGCGGGGGATCGGGAGCAGTTCTTC.

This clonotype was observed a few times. The CDR3 sequence is CASSLGRGSFYNEQFF. CDR3 in DNA: TGTGCCAGCAGCTTAGGGCGGGGGTCCTTCTACAATGAGCAGTTCTTC. The rearrangement joins TRBV7-9 to TRBJ2-1, with TRBD2 matching 7 bases. V trimming: 1 base; J trimming: 3 bases; junction bases outside the gene matches: 6. Per the germline V gene, CDR1 is SEHNR and CDR2 is FQNEAQ (reference sequence). The CDR3 has 16 amino acids.

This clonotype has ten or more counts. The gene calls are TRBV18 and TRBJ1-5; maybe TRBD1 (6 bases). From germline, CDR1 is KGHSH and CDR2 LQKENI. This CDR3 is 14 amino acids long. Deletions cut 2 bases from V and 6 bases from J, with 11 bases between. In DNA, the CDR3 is TGTGCCAGCTCACCAGGGGGCACGGGTCAGCCCCAGCATTTT. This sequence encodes CASSPGGTGQPQHF.

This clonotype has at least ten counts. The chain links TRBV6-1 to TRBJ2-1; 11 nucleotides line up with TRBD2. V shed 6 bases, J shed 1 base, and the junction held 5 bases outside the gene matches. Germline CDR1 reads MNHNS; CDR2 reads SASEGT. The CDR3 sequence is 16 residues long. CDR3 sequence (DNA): TGTGCCAGCAGGACGACTAGCGGGGCTTCCTACAATGAGCAGTTCTTC. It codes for CASRTTSGASYNEQFF.

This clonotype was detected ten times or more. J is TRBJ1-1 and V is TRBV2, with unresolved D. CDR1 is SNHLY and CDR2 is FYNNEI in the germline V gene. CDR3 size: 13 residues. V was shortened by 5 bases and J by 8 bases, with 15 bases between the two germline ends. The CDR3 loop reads CASSPNLHLEAFF. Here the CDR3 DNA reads TGTGCCAGCAGTCCGAACCTCCATTTAGAAGCTTTCTTT. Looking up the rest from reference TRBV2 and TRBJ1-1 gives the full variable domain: EPEVTQTPSHQVTQMGQEVILRCVPISNHLYFYWYRQILGQKVEFLVSFYNNEISEKSEIFDDQFSVERPDGSNFTLKIRSTKLEDSAMYFCASSPNLHLEAFFGQGTRLTVV.

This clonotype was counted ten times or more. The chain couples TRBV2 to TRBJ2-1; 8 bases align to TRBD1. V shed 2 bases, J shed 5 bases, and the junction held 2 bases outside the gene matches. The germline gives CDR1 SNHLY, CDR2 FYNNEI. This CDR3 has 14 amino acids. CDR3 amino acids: CASSEQGADNEQFF. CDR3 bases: TGTGCCAGCAGTGAACAGGGGGCGGACAATGAGCAGTTCTTC.